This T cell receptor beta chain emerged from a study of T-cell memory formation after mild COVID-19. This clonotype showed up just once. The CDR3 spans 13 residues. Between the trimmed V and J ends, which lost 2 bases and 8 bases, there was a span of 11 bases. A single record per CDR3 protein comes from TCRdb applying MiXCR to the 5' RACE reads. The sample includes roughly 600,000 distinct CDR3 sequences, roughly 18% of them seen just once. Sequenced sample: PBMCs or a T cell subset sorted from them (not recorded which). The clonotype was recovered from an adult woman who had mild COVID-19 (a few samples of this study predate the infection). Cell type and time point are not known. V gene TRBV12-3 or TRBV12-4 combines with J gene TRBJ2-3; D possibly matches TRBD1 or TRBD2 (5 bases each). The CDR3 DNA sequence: TGTGCCAGCAGTTTACAAACTAGGGGTACGCAGTATTTT. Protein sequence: CASSLQTRGTQYF.